This entry is about one TCR beta chain. Its antigen specificity is not known. No quality values exist for individual bases; no much larger clone is one base distant. RNA was extracted with the RNeasy kit and roughly 0.45 to 1 ug was reverse transcribed using random hexamers. The immunoSEQ multiplex PCR assay, covering 54 Vbeta and 13 Jbeta segments, was used to amplify TCR beta CDR3 regions. PCR amplification bias was corrected by using a synthetic template baseline for primer optimization and computational correction. Turning to the authors' computational methods: Reads were assigned to V, D and J genes according to IMGT and analyzed in immunoSEQ Analyzer, with only productive sequences retained. Clonality was calculated as one minus the Shannon entropy normalized by log2 of the number of productive unique sequences. For each patient and control, public and private clones were evaluated within the 100 most prevalent clones. Susac-specific clones were defined as absent from healthy and MS cohorts, over a thousand published viral clones and other ImmuneACCESS disease sequences. The public reads were quality trimmed at Q25 with fastp and then assembled into clones with MiXCR by TCRdb, keeping productive beta chains. Under each unique CDR3 protein, matching rows form one entry showing the most common genes and DNA. None of the V and J calls come from the authors' own analysis; TCRdb made them. This sample holds under 80,000 distinct CDR3 sequences; about 95% were observed only once. The ten largest clones take up about 0.4% of the sample.

The CDR3 contains 15 residues, cysteine and phenylalanine counted. Left in the record is the CDR3 DNA by itself, 45 bases read in frame from the first base. CDR1 SGHDT and CDR2 YYEEEE were looked up in the germline V gene. From V the trimming removes 4 bases and from J it removes 5 bases, while the gene matches leave 7 bases of the junction unaccounted for. This specimen belongs to a study of CD8 T cells in Susac syndrome (dated by TCRdb to between 2017 and 2020). About the investigation overall: Whether CD8+ T cell activation and differentiation in Susac syndrome was antigen driven was tested using repertoire sequencing. Clonality of the CD8+ T cell repertoire was compared between around 13 healthy donors, 14 Susac syndrome patients and fewer than 16 multiple sclerosis patients.

Peripheral blood CD8+ and CD4+ T cells from healthy donors, Susac syndrome patients and multiple sclerosis patients were profiled by high-throughput TCR beta sequencing. The multiple sclerosis controls were treatment-naive patients who had stable or active relapsing-remitting disease and met the revised McDonald criteria. Bulk CD8+ and CD4+ T cells were purified by magnetic negative isolation, while CD8+ TEMRA cells were enriched using FACS. Blood was collected in EDTA tubes and processed within 24 hours, with PBMCs isolated through density gradient centrifugation. PBMCs intended for TCR sequencing were cryopreserved in liquid nitrogen and were subsequently thawed in a 37 degrees C water bath. A purity of at least 90% was achieved for sorted or isolated CD4+, CD8+ and CD8+ TEMRA cells. Study-wide conclusions, independent of this receptor: The number of individuals in the TCR sequencing and HLA analysis was recognized as being relatively small.

Rearrangement joined TRBV5-6 to TRBJ2-1; TRBD2 matches 9 bases in the middle. Sequencing used CD8+ T cells from PBMCs. This receptor was taken from a human donor with multiple sclerosis. The CDR3 amino acid sequence is: CASSLVASGDNEQFF. The DNA sequence reads TGTGCCAGCAGCCTCGTGGCTAGCGGGGACAATGAGCAGTTCTTC. Where the CDR3 stops, the reference TRBV5-6 and TRBJ2-1 genes take over; the full variable domain is DAGVTQSPTHLIKTRGQQVTLRCSPKSGHDTVSWYQQALGQGPQFIFQYYEEEERQRGNFPDRFSGHQFPNYSSELNVNALLLGDSALYLCASSLVASGDNEQFFGPGTRLTVL.